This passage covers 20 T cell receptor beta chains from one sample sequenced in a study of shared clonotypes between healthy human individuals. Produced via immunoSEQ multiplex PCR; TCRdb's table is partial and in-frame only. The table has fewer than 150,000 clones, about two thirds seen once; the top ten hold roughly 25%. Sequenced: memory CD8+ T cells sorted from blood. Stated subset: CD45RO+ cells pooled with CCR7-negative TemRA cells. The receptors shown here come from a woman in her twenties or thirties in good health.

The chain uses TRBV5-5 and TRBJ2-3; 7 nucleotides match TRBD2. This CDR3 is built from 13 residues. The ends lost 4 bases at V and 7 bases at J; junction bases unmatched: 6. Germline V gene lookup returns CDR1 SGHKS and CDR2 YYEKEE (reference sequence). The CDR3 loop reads CASSRLAGHTQYF. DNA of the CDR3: TGTGCCAGCAGCAGATTAGCGGGCCATACGCAGTATTTT.

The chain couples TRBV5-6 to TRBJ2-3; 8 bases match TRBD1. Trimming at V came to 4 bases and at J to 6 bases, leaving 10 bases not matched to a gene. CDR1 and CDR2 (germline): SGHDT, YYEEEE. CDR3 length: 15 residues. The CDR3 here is CASSLGGQGGDTQYF. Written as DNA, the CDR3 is TGTGCCAGCAGCCTTGGCGGACAGGGTGGGGATACGCAGTATTTT.

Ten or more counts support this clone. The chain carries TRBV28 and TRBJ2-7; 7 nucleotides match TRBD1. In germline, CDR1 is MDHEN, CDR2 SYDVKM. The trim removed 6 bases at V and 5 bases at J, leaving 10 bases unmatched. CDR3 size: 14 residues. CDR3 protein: CASRRKGASNEQYF. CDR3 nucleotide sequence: TGTGCCAGCAGAAGAAAGGGGGCGTCCAACGAGCAGTACTTC.

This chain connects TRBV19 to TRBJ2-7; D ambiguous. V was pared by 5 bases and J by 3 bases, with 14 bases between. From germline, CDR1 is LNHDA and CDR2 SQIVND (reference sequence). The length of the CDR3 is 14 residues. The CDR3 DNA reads TGTGCCAGTAGTCAGCTTAGAGAAGACTACGAGCAGTACTTC. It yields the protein CASSQLREDYEQYF. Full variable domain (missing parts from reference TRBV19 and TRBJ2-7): DGGITQSPKYLFRKEGQNVTLSCEQNLNHDAMYWYRQDPGQGLRLIYYSQIVNDFQKGDIAEGYSVSREKKESFPLTVTSAQKNPTAFYLCASSQLREDYEQYFGPGTRLTVT.

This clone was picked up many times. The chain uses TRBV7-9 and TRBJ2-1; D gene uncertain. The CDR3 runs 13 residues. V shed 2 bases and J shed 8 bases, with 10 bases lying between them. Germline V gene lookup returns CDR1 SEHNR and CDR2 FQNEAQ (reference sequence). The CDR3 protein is CASSLFGTDEQFF. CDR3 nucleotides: TGTGCCAGCAGCTTATTTGGAACTGATGAGCAGTTCTTC.

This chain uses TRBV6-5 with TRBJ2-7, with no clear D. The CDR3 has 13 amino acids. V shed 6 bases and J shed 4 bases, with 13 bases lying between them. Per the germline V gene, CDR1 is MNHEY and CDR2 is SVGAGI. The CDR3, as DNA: TGTGCCAGCAGAGACACGGGCTCGTACGAGCAGTACTTC. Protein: CASRDTGSYEQYF.

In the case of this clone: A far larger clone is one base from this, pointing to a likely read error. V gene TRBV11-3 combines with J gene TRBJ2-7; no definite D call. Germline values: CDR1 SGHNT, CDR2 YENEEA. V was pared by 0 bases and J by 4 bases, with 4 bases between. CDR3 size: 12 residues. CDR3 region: CASSLDGYEQYF. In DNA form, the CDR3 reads TGTGCCAGCAGCTTAGACGGATACGAGCAGTACTTC.

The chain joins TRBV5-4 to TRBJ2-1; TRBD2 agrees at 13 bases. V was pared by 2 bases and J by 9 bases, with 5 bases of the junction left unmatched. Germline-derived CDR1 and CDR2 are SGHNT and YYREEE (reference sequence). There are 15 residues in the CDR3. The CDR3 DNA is TGTGCCAGCAGCTTACTAGCGGGAGGGCCGGGTGAGCAGTTCTTC. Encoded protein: CASSLLAGGPGEQFF.

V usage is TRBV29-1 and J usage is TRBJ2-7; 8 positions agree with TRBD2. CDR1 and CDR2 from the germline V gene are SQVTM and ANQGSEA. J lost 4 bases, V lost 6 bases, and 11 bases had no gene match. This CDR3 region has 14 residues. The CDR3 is CSVPPSGSGYEQYF. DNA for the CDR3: TGCAGCGTCCCCCCAAGCGGGAGTGGGTACGAGCAGTACTTC.

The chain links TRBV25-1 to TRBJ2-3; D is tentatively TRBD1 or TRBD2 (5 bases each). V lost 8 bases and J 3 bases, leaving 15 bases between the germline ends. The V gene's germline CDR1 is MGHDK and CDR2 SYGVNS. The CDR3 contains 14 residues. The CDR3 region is CASEWPGTTDTQYF. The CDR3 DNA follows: TGTGCCAGCGAGTGGCCTGGGACGACAGATACGCAGTATTTT.

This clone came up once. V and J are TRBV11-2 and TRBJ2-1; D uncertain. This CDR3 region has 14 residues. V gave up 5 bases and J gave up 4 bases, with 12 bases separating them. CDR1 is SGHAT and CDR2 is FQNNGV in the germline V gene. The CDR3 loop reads CASSPGGGYNEQFF. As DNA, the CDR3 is TGTGCCAGCAGCCCTGGCGGTGGATACAATGAGCAGTTCTTC.

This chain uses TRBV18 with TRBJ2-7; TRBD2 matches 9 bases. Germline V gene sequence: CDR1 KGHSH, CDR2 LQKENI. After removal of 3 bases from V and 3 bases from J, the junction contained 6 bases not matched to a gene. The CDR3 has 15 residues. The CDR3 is CASSPGTSYYYEQYF. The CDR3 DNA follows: TGTGCCAGCTCACCTGGGACTAGCTACTACTACGAGCAGTACTTC.

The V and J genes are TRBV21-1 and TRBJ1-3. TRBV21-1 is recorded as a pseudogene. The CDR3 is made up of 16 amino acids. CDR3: CASSMSAQAPGNTIYF. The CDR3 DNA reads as TGTGCCAGCAGCATGTCGGCACAAGCGCCTGGAAACACCATATATTTT.

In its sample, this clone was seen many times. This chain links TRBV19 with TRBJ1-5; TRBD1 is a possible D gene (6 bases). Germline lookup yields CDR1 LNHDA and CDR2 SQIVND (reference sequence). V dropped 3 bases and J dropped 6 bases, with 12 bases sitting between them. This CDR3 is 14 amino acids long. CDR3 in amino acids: CASSIAGEAQPQHF. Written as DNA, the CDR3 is TGTGCCAGTAGTATCGCAGGGGAGGCTCAGCCCCAGCATTTT.

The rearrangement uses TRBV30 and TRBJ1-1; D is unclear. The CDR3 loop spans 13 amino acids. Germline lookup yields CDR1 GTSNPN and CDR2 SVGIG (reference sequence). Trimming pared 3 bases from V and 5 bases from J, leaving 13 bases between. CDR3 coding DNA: TGTGCCTGGAGCCGGCCCCATATAACTGAAGCTTTCTTT. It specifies CAWSRPHITEAFF.

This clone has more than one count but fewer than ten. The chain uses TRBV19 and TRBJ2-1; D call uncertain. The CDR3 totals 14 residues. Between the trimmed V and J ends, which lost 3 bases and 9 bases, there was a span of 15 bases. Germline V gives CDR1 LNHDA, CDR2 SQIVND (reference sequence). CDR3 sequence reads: CASSIGTGLSEQFF. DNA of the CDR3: TGTGCCAGTAGTATTGGCACTGGGCTAAGTGAGCAGTTCTTC.

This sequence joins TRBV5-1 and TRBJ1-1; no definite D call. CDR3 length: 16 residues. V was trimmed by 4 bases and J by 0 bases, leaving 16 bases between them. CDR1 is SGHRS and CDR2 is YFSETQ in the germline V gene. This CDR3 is CASSPDRAFLNTEAFF. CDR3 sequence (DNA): TGCGCCAGCAGCCCGGATCGGGCCTTCTTGAACACTGAAGCTTTCTTT.

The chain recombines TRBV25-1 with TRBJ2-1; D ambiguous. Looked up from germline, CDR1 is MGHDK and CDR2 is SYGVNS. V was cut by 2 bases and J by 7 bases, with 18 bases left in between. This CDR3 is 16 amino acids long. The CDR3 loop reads CASSESKTLPRNEQFF. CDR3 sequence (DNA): TGTGCCAGCAGTGAAAGTAAGACACTACCTCGGAATGAGCAGTTCTTC.

CDR3 nucleotide sequence: TGCGCCAGCAGCCCGGGACAGTTTTACAATGAGCAGTTCTTC. Its translation: CASSPGQFYNEQFF. The J gene is TRBJ2-1, the V gene TRBV5-1, with 7 bases matching TRBD1. The junction had 5 bases not matched to a gene; V was cut back by 4 bases and J by 4 bases. The CDR3 length is 14 residues. CDR1 is SGHRS and CDR2 is YFSETQ in the germline V gene.

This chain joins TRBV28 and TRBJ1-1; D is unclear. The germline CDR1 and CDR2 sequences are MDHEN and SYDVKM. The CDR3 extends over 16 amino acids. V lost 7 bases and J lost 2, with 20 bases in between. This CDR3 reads CASNARRPTHNTEAFF. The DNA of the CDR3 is TGTGCCAGCAACGCCCGGCGTCCCACCCATAACACTGAAGCTTTCTTT.